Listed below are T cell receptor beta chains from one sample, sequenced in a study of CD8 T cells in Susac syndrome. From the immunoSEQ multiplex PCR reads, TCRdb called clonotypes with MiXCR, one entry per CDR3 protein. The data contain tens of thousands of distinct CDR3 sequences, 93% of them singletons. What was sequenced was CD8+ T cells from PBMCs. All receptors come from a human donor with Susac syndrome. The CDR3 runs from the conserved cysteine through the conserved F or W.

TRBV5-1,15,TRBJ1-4,CASSLATIANEKLFF
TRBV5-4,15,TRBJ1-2,CASSPRGQGNYGYTF
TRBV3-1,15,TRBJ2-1,CASSQDIGTGPEQFF
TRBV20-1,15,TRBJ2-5,CSASDSLGRQETQYF
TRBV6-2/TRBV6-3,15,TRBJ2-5,CASSYEGLAAETQYF
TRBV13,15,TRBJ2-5,CASSYSRGSQETQYF
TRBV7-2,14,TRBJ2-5,CASSLERTQETQYF
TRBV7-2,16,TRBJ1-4,CASSRPPGQLYNQLFF
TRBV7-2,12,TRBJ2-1,CASTDRAYEQFF
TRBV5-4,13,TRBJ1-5,CASSPGEGQPQHF
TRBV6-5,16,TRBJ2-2,CASSYSMGTNTGELFF
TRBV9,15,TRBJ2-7,CASSVGDRGTYEQYF
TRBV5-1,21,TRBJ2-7,CASSLFRYGPEYTGLSYEQYF
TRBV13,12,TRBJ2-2,CASSPQDGELFF
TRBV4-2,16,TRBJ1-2,CASSQVGTERTNGYTF
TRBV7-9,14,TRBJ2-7,CASSVWGPTYEQYF
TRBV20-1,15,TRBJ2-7,CSARDGGAVSYEQYF
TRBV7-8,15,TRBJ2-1,CASSRLLAEYNEQFF
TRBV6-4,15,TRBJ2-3,CASSDGGADTDTQYF
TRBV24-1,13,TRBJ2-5,CATERANQETQYF
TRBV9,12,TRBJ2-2,CASSSNTGELFF
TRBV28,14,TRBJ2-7,CASSTAGYLYEQYF
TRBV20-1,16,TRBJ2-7,CSAHTALERGPYEQYF
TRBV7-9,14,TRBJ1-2,CASSYGSRGGGYTF
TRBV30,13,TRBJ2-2,CAWSPTGAGELFF
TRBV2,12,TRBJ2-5,CASVPAGETQYF
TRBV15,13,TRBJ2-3,CATSRDSSDTQYF
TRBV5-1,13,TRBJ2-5,CASSLPGGETQYF
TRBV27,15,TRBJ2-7,CASSGTSGGDDEQYF
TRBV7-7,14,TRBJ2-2,CASSLAIGTGELFF
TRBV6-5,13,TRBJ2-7,CASSYEGKYEQYF
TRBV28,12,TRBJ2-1,CASSERYNEQFF
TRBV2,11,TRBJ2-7,CANGPRTEQYF
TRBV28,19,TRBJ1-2,CASSFAGVAGGELNYGYTF
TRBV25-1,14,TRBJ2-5,CASSETETQETQYF
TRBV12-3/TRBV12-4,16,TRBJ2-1,CASSFIYQRANNEQFF
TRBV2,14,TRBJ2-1,CASSGVGRYNEQFF
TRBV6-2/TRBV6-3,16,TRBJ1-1,CASSWDQRNGDTEAFF
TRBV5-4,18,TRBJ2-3,CASSGTSGDDSSTDTQYF
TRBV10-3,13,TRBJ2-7,CATDGRGAVEQYF
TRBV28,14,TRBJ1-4,CASSGQGSNEKLFF
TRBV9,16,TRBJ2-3,CASSVGGPNGADTQYF
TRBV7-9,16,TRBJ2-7,CASSLAGAGETYEQYF
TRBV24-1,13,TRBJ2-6,CATSDTGANVLTF
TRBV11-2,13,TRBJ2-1,CASSSYRYNEQFF
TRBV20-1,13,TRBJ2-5,CSAYYPGPETQYF
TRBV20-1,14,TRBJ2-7,CSAKAGLASYEQYF
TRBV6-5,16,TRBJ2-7,CASSYSGVHPFYEQYF
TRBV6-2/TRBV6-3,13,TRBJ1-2,CASSQVLNYGYTF
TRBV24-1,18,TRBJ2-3,CATSDLVQTSDGTDTQYF
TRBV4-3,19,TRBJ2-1,CASSQKAGTGLNLGNEQFF
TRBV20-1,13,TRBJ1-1,CSAPGQGTSEAFF
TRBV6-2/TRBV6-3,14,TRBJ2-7,CASSFGGQGYEQYF